This paragraph covers one T cell receptor (beta chain) sequence. The data were obtained in a study of radiotherapy plus CTLA-4 blockade in lung cancer. Produced via immunoSEQ multiplex PCR; TCRdb's table is partial and in-frame only. The profile shows approximately 40,000 clones, around 79% of them singletons. Between the trimmed V and J ends, which lost 6 bases and 1 base, there was a span of 9 bases. This CDR3 has 14 residues. Per germline, CDR1 MNHNS and CDR2 SASEGT. The sequencing here drew on peripheral blood, taken from a patient treated with radiotherapy plus ipilimumab. The receptor was derived from a human donor with non-small cell lung cancer who had stable disease on radiotherapy plus ipilimumab. The gene calls are TRBV6-1 and TRBJ2-2; no clear D gene. The CDR3 is CASSMTVNTGELFF. In DNA form, the CDR3 reads TGTGCCAGCAGCATGACGGTGAACACCGGGGAGCTGTTTTTT.